Listed below are T cell receptor beta chains from one sample, sequenced in a study of blood T cell repertoires in COVID-19. Measured with immunoSEQ multiplex PCR; TCRdb has only the in-frame clones, and not every one. The repertoire holds roughly 360,000 clones, with 81% as singletons. The sequenced sample was peripheral blood. The receptor set was obtained from a human donor with acute or convalescent COVID-19. The donor label of this sample is uncertain. Each CDR3 is given with its conserved first and last residue. Fields, in order: V gene, D gene, clone size, J gene, CDR3 DNA, CDR3 protein. D genes are given only for firm matches. Not all rows give a size; the values are once, few, many and, for expanded clones, a class.

>TRBV9|NA|once|TRBJ2-3
TGTGCCAGCAGCGTATTTCCAAGAACTAGCACAGATACGCAGTATTTT
CASSVFPRTSTDTQYF
>TRBV19|NA|NA|TRBJ1-5
TGTGCCATATCGCAGCGTTTGGTTTTGAGTCAGCCCCAGCATTTT
CAISQRLVLSQPQHF
>TRBV2|NA|NA|TRBJ1-1
TGTGCCAGCAGTGGACGGAGTAATGCGAACACTGAAGCTTTCTTT
CASSGRSNANTEAFF
>TRBV18|NA|NA|TRBJ2-5
TGTGCCAGCTCACCAAGCCGGGAGACCCAGTACTTC
CASSPSRETQYF
>TRBV25-1|NA|NA|TRBJ1-4
TGTGCCAGCAGTGTCGCGGTTACAACTAATGAAAAACTGTTTTTT
CASSVAVTTNEKLFF
>TRBV27|NA|NA|TRBJ1-6
TGTGCCAGCAGTCCCAGGACACGGAGCTCCTATAATTCACCCCTCCACTTT
CASSPRTRSSYNSPLHF
>TRBV7-2|NA|NA|TRBJ1-1
TGTGCCAGCAGCGCGGGTTTCTGGAACACTGAAGCTTTCTTT
CASSAGFWNTEAFF
>TRBV9|TRBD2|few|TRBJ2-3
TGTGCCAGCAGCGCCTTAGCGGGTAGAACAGATACGCAGTATTTT
CASSALAGRTDTQYF
>TRBV2|TRBD1|NA|TRBJ2-6
TGTGCCAGCAGCGTTGTTGGTGACAGGGTCGCTGGGGCCAACGTCCTGACTTTC
CASSVVGDRVAGANVLTF
>TRBV7-9|NA|once|TRBJ1-1
TGTGCCAGCAGCATCCTACAGGGACGCACTGAAGCTTTCTTT
CASSILQGRTEAFF
>TRBV7-2|NA|NA|TRBJ1-4
TGTGCCAGCAGCTTAGGCGCAGGGGATGAAAAACTGTTTTTT
CASSLGAGDEKLFF
>TRBV5-5|NA|NA|TRBJ1-1
TGTGCCAGCAGCTTGGAATCATCGGGGAGGACTGAAGCTTTCTTT
CASSLESSGRTEAFF
>TRBV6-5|TRBD2|NA|TRBJ2-7
TGTGCCAGCTCCACCTGGGGCGGGGGGGACTACGAGCAGTACTTC
CASSTWGGGDYEQYF
>TRBV6-5|TRBD1|NA|TRBJ1-5
TGTGCCAGCAGTTCTCTTAGGGGGCGGAATCAGCCCCAGCATTTT
CASSSLRGRNQPQHF
>TRBV27|NA|once|TRBJ1-2
TGTGCCAGCAGTCCAAGGGGGAGAAGCTATGGCTACACCTTC
CASSPRGRSYGYTF
>TRBV4-1|TRBD1|few|TRBJ2-7
TGCGCCAGCAGCGAAGGGGCCAGGGGGATCCGCGAGCAGTACTTC
CASSEGARGIREQYF
>TRBV7-7|TRBD2|NA|TRBJ2-1
TGTGCCAGCAGCTTAGAGGGACTAGCGGGAGGGAATGAGCAGTTCTTC
CASSLEGLAGGNEQFF
>TRBV5-6|TRBD1|NA|TRBJ2-2
TGTGCCAGCAGCTTTAACAGGGGGCGCGGGGAGCTGTTTTTT
CASSFNRGRGELFF
>TRBV19|TRBD1|NA|TRBJ1-3
TGTGCCAGTAAGAAGGACAGGGGGCGGAACACCATATATTTT
CASKKDRGRNTIYF
>TRBV9|TRBD1|many|TRBJ2-5
TGTGCCAGCAGCGTAGGGACAGGGGGACGGGAGACCCAGTACTTC
CASSVGTGGRETQYF
>TRBV5-1|TRBD1|NA|TRBJ1-6
TGCGCCAGCAGCCAAACAGGGGATTACGGTTCACCCCTCCACTTT
CASSQTGDYGSPLHF
>TRBV18|NA|NA|TRBJ1-4
TGTGCCAGCTCACCACTTTCGGGGTTAGGTGAAAAACTGTTTTTT
CASSPLSGLGEKLFF
>TRBV27|TRBD1|once|TRBJ1-6
TGTGCCAGCAGTTTAGGGACAGCAAATTCACCCCTCCACTTT
CASSLGTANSPLHF
>TRBV7-6|NA|NA|TRBJ1-1
TGTGCCAGCAGCTCGGCGACAGGAACTGAAGCTTTCTTT
CASSSATGTEAFF
>TRBV5-1|TRBD2|NA|TRBJ2-1
TGCGCCAGCAGCTTGGGACTAGCGCAGGGTGAGCAGTTCTTC
CASSLGLAQGEQFF
>TRBV29-1|TRBD2|few|TRBJ2-1
TGCAGCGTTCGACTAGCGGGGGGTCATAATGAGCAGTTCTTC
CSVRLAGGHNEQFF
>TRBV5-4|NA|NA|TRBJ2-5
TGTGCCAGCAGCTTCAGGGTAGGGCAAGAGACCCAGTACTTC
CASSFRVGQETQYF
>TRBV5-1|NA|NA|TRBJ1-1
TGCGCCAGCAGCTTGCAGTCGGGGAACACTGAAGCTTTCTTT
CASSLQSGNTEAFF
>TRBV6-4|NA|NA|TRBJ2-2
TGTGCCAGCAGTGACACGACAGGACCCACCGGGGAGCTGTTTTTT
CASSDTTGPTGELFF
>TRBV7-6|TRBD1|NA|TRBJ2-1
TGTGCCAGCAGCTTTCGACAGGGAGAAAATAATGAGCAGTTCTTC
CASSFRQGENNEQFF
>TRBV5-6|TRBD1|NA|TRBJ1-2
TGTGCCAGCAGCCGAAGGACAGGGGGGAACTATGGCTACACCTTC
CASSRRTGGNYGYTF
>TRBV28|NA|few|TRBJ1-1
TGTGCCAGCAGCCCCCCCGGGGGCACTGAAGCTTTCTTT
CASSPPGGTEAFF
>TRBV4-2|TRBD2|NA|TRBJ2-2
TGTGCCAGCCGCCGGTCGGGACTAGCGGGGGGGGGCACCGGGGAGCTGTTTTTT
CASRRSGLAGGGTGELFF
>TRBV27|TRBD2|once|TRBJ2-1
TGTGCCAGCAGTTTAAGATATCGGGGCTCAGCGGGGCAGAATGAGCAGTTCTTC
CASSLRYRGSAGQNEQFF
>TRBV30|TRBD2|NA|TRBJ2-7
TGTGCCTGGAGTGTGGGTAGCGGGAGGGCGGGCGAGCAGTACTTC
CAWSVGSGRAGEQYF
>TRBV11-2|TRBD1|NA|TRBJ2-2
TGTGCCAGCAGCTGGGACAGGGGAGGGACCGGGGAGCTGTTTTTT
CASSWDRGGTGELFF
>TRBV28|NA|NA|TRBJ2-1
TGTGCCAGCAGTGAGTATTACAATGAGCAGTTCTTC
CASSEYYNEQFF
>TRBV5-6|NA|many|TRBJ2-7
TGTGCCAGCAGCTTACAAAGACACCTCTACGAGCAGTACTTC
CASSLQRHLYEQYF
>TRBV5-4|NA|NA|TRBJ1-2
TGTGCCAGCAGCTTGGTTCAGGGGCGAATCCCTGGCTACACCTTC
CASSLVQGRIPGYTF
>TRBV3-1/TRBV3-2|TRBD1|NA|TRBJ1-5
TGTGCCATCACCGGGACAGGGTACAATCAGCCCCAGCATTTT
CAITGTGYNQPQHF
>TRBV5-4|TRBD2|NA|TRBJ2-1
TGTGCCAGCAGCAGGACTAGCGGGGGGCCGTACAATGAGCAGTTCTTC
CASSRTSGGPYNEQFF
>TRBV2|TRBD1|once|TRBJ1-4
TGTGCCAGCTCTTCGGAACAGGGGTTTAGGGAAAAACTGTTTTTT
CASSSEQGFREKLFF